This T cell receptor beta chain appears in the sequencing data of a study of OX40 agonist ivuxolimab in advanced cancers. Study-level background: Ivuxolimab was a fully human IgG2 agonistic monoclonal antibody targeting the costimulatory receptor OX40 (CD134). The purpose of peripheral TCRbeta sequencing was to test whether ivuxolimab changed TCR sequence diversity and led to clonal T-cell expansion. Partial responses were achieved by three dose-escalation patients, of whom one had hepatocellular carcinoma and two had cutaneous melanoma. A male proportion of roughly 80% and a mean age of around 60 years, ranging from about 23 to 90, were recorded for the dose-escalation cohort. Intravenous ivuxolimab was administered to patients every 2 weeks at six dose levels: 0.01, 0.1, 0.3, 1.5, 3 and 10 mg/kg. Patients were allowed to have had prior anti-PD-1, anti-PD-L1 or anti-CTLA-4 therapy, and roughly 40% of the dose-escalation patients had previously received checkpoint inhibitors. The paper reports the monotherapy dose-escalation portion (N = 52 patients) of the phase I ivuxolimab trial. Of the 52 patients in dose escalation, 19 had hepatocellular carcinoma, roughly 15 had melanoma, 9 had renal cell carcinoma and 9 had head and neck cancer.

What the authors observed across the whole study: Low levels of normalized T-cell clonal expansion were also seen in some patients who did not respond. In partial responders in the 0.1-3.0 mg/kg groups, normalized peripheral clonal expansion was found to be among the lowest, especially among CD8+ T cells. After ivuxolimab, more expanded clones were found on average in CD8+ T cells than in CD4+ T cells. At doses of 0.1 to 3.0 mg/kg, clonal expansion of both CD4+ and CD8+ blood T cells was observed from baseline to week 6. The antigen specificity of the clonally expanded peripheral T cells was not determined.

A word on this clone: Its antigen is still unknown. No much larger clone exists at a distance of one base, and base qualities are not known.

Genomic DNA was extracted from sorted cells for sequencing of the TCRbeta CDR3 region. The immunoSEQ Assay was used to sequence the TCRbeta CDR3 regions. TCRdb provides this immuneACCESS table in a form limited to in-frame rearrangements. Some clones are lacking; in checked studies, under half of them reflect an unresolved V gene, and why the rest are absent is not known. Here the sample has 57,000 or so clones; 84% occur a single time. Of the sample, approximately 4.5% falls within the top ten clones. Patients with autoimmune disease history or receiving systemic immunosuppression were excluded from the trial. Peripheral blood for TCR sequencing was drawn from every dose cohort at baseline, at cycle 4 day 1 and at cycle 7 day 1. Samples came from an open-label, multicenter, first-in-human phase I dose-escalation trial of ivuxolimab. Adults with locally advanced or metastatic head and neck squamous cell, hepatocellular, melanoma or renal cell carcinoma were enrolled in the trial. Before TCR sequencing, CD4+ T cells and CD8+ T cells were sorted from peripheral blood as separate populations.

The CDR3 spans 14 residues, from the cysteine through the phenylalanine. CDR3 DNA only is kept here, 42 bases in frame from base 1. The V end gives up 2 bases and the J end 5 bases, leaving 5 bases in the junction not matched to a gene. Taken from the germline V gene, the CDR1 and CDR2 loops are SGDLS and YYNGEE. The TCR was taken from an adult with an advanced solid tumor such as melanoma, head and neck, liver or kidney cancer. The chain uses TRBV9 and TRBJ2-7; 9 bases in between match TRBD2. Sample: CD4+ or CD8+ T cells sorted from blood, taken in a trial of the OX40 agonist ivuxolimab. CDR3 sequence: CASSVYGGRDEQYF. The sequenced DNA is TGTGCCAGCAGCGTCTATGGCGGGAGGGACGAGCAGTACTTC.